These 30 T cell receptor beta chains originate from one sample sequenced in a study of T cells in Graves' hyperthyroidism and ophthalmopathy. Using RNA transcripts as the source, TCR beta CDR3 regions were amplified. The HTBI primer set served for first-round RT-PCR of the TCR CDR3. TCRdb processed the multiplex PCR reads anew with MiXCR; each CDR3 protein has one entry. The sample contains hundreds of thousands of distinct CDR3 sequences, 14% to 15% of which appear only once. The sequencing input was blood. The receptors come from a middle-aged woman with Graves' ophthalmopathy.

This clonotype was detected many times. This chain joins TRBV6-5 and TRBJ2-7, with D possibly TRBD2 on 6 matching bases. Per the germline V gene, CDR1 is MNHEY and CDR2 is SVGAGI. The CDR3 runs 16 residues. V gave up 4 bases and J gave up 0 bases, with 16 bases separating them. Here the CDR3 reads CASSWASDPYSYEQYF. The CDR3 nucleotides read TGTGCCAGCAGTTGGGCTAGCGACCCTTACTCCTACGAGCAGTACTTC.

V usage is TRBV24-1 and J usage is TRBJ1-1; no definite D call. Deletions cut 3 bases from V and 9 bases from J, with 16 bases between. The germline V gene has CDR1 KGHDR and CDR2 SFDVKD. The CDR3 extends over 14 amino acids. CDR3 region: CATSDGGRQSQAFF. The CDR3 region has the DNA TGTGCCACCAGTGATGGTGGACGGCAATCCCAAGCTTTCTTT.

The CDR3 DNA sequence: TGTGCCAGCAGCTTGGTGGGACTACACCAAGAGACCCAGTACTTC. It is translated as CASSLVGLHQETQYF. The chain has TRBV5-6 and TRBJ2-5; 7 bases fit TRBD2. The germline V gene has CDR1 SGHDT and CDR2 YYEEEE. There are 15 residues in the CDR3. V lost 0 bases and J lost 0; bases outside the gene matches: 2.

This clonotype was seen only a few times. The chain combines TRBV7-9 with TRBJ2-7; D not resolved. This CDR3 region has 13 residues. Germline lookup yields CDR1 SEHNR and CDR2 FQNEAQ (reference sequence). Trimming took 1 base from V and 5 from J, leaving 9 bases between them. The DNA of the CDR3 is TGTGCCAGCAGCTTAGTACAGCACAACGAGCAGTACTTC. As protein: CASSLVQHNEQYF. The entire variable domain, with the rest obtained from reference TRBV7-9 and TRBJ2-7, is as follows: DTGVSQNPRHKITKRGQNVTFRCDPISEHNRLYWYRQTLGQGPEFLTYFQNEAQLEKSRLLSDRFSAERPKGSFSTLEIQRTEQGDSAMYLCASSLVQHNEQYFGPGTRLTVT.

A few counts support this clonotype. The CDR3 region has the DNA TGCAGTGCTAGTAGGGGTGTGGATCAGCCCCAGCATTTT. Amino acids: CSASRGVDQPQHF. The gene calls are TRBV20-1 and TRBJ1-5, with D possibly matching TRBD1 (5 bases). The V end lost 3 bases, the J end lost 5 bases, and 11 bases lay between the germline ends. This CDR3 has 13 amino acids. Germline V gene data show CDR1 as DFQATT and CDR2 as SNEGSKA (reference sequence).

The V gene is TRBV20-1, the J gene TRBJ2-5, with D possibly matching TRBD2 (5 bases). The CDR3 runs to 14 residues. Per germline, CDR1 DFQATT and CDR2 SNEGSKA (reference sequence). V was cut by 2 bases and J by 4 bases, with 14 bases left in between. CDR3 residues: CSARLAPPGETQYF. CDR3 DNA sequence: TGCAGTGCTAGACTAGCTCCACCCGGAGAGACCCAGTACTTC.

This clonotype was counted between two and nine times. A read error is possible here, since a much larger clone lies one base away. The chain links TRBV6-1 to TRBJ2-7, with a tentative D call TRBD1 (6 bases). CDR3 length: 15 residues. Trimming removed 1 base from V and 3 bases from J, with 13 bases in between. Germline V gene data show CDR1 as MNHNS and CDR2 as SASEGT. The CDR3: CASSEGSRGYYEQYF. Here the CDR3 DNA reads TGTGCCAGCAGTGAAGGTAGCAGGGGATACTACGAGCAGTACTTC.

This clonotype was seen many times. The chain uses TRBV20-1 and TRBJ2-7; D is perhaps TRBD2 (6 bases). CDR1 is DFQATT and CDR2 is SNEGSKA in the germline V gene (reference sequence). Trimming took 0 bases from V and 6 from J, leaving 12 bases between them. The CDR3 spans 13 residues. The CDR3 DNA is TGCAGTGCTAGAGAAGGAGGGTGGGTCGAGCAGTACTTC. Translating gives CSAREGGWVEQYF.

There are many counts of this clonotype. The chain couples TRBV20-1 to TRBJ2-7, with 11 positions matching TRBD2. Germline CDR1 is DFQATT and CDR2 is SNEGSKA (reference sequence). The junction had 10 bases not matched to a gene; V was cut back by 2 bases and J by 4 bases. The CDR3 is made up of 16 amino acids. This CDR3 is CSARPPGLAELYEQYF. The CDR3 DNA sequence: TGCAGTGCTAGACCTCCGGGACTAGCGGAACTGTACGAGCAGTACTTC.

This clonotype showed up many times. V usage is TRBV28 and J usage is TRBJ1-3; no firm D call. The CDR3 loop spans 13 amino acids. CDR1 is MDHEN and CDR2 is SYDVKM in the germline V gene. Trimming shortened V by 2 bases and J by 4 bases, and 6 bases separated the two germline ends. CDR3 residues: CASSLDAGNTIYF. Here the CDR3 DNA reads TGTGCCAGCAGTTTAGATGCAGGAAACACCATATATTTT.

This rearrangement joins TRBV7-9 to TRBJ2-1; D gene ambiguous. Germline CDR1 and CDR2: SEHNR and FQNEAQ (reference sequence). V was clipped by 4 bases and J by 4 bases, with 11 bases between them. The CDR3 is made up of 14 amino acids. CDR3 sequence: CASSSPRTYNEQFF. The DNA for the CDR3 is TGTGCCAGCAGCTCGCCCCGCACTTACAATGAGCAGTTCTTC.

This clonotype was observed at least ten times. The CDR3 region has the DNA TGTGCCAGCAGCTCACTAGACTCCTACGAGCAGTACTTC. Translated, it gives CASSSLDSYEQYF. This rearrangement joins TRBV11-2 to TRBJ2-7; D is possibly TRBD2 (5 bases). The V gene's germline CDR1 is SGHAT and CDR2 FQNNGV. This CDR3 is 13 amino acids long. V lost 4 bases and J lost 0, with 7 bases in between. Combining the CDR3 with reference TRBV11-2 and TRBJ2-7 gives the whole variable domain EAGVAQSPRYKIIEKRQSVAFWCNPISGHATLYWYQQILGQGPKLLIQFQNNGVVDDSQLPKDRFSAERLKGVDSTLKIQPAKLEDSAVYLCASSSLDSYEQYFGPGTRLTVT.

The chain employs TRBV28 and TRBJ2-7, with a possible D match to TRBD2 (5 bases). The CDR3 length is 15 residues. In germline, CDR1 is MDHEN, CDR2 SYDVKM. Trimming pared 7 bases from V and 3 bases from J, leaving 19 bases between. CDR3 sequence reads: CASIHQEGAIYEQYF. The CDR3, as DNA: TGTGCCAGCATCCATCAAGAGGGAGCTATCTACGAGCAGTACTTC.

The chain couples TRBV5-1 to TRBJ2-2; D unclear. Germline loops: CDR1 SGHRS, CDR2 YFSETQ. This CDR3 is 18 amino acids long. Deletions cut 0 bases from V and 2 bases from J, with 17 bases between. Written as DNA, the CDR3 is TGCGCCAGCAGCTTGGACCTCGTCCTTCCTTTTAACACCGGGGAGCTGTTTTTT. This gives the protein CASSLDLVLPFNTGELFF. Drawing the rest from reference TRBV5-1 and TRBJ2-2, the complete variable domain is KAGVTQTPRYLIKTRGQQVTLSCSPISGHRSVSWYQQTPGQGLQFLFEYFSETQRNKGNFPGRFSGRQFSNSRSEMNVSTLELGDSALYLCASSLDLVLPFNTGELFFGEGSRLTVL.

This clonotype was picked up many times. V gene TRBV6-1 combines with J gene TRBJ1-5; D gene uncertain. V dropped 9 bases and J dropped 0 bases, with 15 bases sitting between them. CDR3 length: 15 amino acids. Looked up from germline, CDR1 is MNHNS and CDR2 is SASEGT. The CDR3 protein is CASGKGLYSNQPQHF. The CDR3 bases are TGTGCCAGTGGCAAGGGCCTCTATAGCAATCAGCCCCAGCATTTT.

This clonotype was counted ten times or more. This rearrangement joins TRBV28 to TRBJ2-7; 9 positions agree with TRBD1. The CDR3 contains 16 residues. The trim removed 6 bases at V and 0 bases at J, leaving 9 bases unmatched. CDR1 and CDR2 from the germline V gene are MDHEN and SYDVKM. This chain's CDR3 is CASSPTGTGSSYEQYF. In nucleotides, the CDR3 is TGTGCCAGCAGCCCCACCGGGACAGGGAGCTCCTACGAGCAGTACTTC.

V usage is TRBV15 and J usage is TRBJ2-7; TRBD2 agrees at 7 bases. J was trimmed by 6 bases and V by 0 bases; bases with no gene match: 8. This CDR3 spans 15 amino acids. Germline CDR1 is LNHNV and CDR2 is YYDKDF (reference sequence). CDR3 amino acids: CATSRDAGGSREQYF. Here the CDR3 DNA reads TGTGCCACCAGCAGAGACGCGGGCGGGAGTCGCGAGCAGTACTTC.

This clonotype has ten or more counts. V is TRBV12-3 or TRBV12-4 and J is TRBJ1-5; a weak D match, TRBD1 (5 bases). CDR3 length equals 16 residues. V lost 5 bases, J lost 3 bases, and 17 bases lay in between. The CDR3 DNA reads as TGTGCCAGCAGTCAACCTTCGGGGGGGGACAATCAGCCCCAGCATTTT. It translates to CASSQPSGGDNQPQHF.

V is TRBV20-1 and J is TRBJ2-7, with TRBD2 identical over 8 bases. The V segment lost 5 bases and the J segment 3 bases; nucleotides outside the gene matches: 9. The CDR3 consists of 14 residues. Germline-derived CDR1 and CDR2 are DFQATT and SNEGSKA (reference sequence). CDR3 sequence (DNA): TGCAGTGCTCTCCGGACTAGCCGATTCTACGAGCAGTACTTC. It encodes CSALRTSRFYEQYF.

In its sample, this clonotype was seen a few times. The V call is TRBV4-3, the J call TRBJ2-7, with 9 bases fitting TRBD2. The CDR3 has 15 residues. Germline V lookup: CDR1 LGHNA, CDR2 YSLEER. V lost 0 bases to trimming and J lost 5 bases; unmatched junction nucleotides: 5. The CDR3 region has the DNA TGCGCCAGCAGCCAAGATCTAGCGGGAATCAACGAGCAGTACTTC. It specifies CASSQDLAGINEQYF.

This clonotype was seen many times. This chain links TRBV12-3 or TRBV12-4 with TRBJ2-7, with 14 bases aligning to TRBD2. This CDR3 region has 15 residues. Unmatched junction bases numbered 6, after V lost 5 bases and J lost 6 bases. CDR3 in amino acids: CASSLRTSGRREQYF. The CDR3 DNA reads TGTGCCAGCAGTCTCCGGACTAGCGGGAGGCGCGAGCAGTACTTC.

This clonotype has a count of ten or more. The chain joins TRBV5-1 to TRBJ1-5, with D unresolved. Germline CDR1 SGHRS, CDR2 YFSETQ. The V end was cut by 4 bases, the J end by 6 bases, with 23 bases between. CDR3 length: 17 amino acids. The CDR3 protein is CASSPGPYPKWGQPQHF. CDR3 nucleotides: TGCGCCAGCAGCCCCGGGCCCTATCCCAAATGGGGTCAGCCCCAGCATTTT.

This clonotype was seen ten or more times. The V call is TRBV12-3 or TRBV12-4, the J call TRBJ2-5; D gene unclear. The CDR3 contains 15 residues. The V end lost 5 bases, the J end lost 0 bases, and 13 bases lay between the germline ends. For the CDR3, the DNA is TGTGCCAGCAGTCCCCGGACGTCGTACCAAGAGACCCAGTACTTC. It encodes CASSPRTSYQETQYF.

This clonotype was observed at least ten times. The CDR3 protein is CSARGLAAYEQYF. Here the CDR3 DNA reads TGCAGTGCTAGGGGGTTAGCGGCATACGAGCAGTACTTC. This chain joins TRBV20-1 and TRBJ2-7; D might be TRBD2 (6 bases). CDR1 DFQATT and CDR2 SNEGSKA come from the germline V gene (reference sequence). The CDR3 length is 13 residues. V dropped 3 bases and J dropped 4 bases, with 13 bases sitting between them.

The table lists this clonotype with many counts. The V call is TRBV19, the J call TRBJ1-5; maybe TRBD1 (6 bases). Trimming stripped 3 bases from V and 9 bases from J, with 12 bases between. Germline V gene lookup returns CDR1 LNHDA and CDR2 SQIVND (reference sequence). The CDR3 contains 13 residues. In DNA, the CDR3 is TGTGCCAGTAGTATTCTATCGACAGGGCCCCAGCATTTT. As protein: CASSILSTGPQHF.

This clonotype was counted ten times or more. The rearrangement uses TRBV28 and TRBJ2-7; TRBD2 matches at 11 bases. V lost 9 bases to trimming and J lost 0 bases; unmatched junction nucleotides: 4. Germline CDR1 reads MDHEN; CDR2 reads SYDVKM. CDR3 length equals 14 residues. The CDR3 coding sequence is TGTGCCAGTCTAGCGGGAGGCCTCTCCTACGAGCAGTACTTC. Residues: CASLAGGLSYEQYF.

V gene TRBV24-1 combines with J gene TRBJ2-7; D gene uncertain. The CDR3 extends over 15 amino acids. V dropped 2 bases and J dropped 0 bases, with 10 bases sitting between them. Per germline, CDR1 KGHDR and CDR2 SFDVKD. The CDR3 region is CATSDSSESSYEQYF. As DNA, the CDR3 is TGTGCCACCAGTGATTCCTCAGAAAGCTCCTACGAGCAGTACTTC.

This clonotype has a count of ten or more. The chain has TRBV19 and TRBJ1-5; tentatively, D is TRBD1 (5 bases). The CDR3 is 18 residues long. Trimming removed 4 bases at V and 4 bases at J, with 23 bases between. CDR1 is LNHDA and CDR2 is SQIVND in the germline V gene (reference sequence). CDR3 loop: CASSTYGREGPINQPQHF. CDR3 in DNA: TGTGCCAGTAGTACATACGGGAGGGAGGGACCGATTAATCAGCCCCAGCATTTT.

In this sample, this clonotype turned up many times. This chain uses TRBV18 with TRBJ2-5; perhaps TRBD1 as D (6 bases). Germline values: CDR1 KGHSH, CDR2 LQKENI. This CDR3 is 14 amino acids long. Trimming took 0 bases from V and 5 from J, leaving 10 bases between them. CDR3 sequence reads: CASSPPAGVETQYF. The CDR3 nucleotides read TGTGCCAGCTCACCACCCGCAGGGGTCGAGACCCAGTACTTC.

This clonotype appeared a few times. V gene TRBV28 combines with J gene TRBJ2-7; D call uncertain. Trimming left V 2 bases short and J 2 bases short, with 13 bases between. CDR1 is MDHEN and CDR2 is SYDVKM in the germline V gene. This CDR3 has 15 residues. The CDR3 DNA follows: TGTGCCAGCAGTTTAAGGACGGCTGATACCTACGAGCAGTACTTC. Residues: CASSLRTADTYEQYF.